This TCR beta chain came from a study of blood T cells in healthy people across ages. Regarding this clonotype: Antigen unknown.

Then a second PCR, running about 6 to 12 cycles, was carried out with a sample-barcoded 5' primer and a J-beta primer mix. TCRdb passed the 5' RACE reads through MiXCR, listing each CDR3 protein once. The sample yields some 850,000 distinct CDR3 sequences, roughly 25% seen once. The trim removed 3 bases at V and 7 bases at J, leaving 6 bases unmatched. This CDR3 has 16 amino acids. Germline V gene data show CDR1 as SGHTA and CDR2 as FQGNSA. General observations from the study: Observed TCR beta diversity per million T cells went down as age went up. This fall followed a roughly linear course with age. The study lacked donor CMV status, which possibly confounded expanded clonotype changes.

This same sample was also taken into another study, of T cells of mothers and their children. That report notes: A few healthy Caucasian mothers served as donors, and their six children did as well. From each mother came over 9.5 million TCR beta CDR3 reads, and from each child came roughly 2.9 million.

The chain links TRBV7-2 to TRBJ2-2, with 12 bases matching TRBD1. The sample consisted of blood. This TCR derives from a boy between 10 and 17 years old in good health. The DNA of the CDR3 is TGTGCCAGCAGCTTGGGACAGGGGGCGCCCGGCGGGGAGCTGTTTTTT. This gives the protein CASSLGQGAPGGELFF.